One and the same sample provided the 11 T cell receptor beta chains below, sequenced in a study of blood T cells in healthy people across ages. Primed by a sample-barcoded 5' primer and a J-beta primer mix, a second PCR proceeded for roughly 6 to 12 cycles. TCRdb used MiXCR to reprocess the 5' RACE reads, holding one entry per CDR3 protein. The sample consists of 700,000 to 1,000,000 distinct CDR3 sequences, around 43% of them appearing once. The sequenced sample was blood. These receptors were obtained from a man aged 55 to 69 in good health.

This chain joins TRBV12-3 or TRBV12-4 and TRBJ2-3; D remains unclear. This CDR3 has 13 amino acids. Trimming removed 6 bases at V and 6 bases at J, with 13 bases between. CDR3 sequence: CASSRPWADTQYF. The CDR3 DNA reads as TGTGCCAGCAGCCGACCCTGGGCGGATACGCAGTATTTT.

The rearrangement links TRBV20-1 to TRBJ2-7, with 8 bases that match TRBD2. The CDR3 extends over 15 amino acids. Germline lookup yields CDR1 DFQATT and CDR2 SNEGSKA (reference sequence). V trimming: 1 base; J trimming: 2 bases; junction bases outside the gene matches: 7. The CDR3 here is CSARVETSGTYEQYF. Written as DNA, the CDR3 is TGCAGTGCTAGAGTTGAAACTAGCGGAACCTACGAGCAGTACTTC.

This clonotype was observed a handful of times. The chain is built from TRBV12-3 or TRBV12-4 and TRBJ2-6; D remains unclear. This CDR3 is built from 14 residues. The germline V and J ends were trimmed by 8 bases and 1 base, with 9 bases remaining between them. CDR3 in amino acids: CASGLRSGANVLTF. The CDR3, as DNA: TGTGCCAGCGGCCTCCGGTCTGGGGCCAACGTCCTGACTTTC.

There are a few counts of this clonotype. The V call is TRBV20-1, the J call TRBJ1-2; D not resolved. The germline CDR1 and CDR2 sequences are DFQATT and SNEGSKA (reference sequence). V was trimmed by 0 bases and J by 7 bases, leaving 6 bases between them. The CDR3 is 11 residues long. The CDR3: CSARDEGGYTF. CDR3 in DNA: TGCAGTGCTAGAGATGAAGGTGGCTACACCTTC.

V gene TRBV20-1 combines with J gene TRBJ2-5, with D maybe TRBD2 (6 bases). The CDR3 is 9 residues long. CDR1 is DFQATT and CDR2 is SNEGSKA in the germline V gene (reference sequence). CDR3 amino acids: CRVGEEQYF. The CDR3, as DNA: TGCAGGGTGGGGGAGGAGCAGTACTTC.

V gene TRBV7-2 combines with J gene TRBJ1-1; unclear D gene. V lost 0 bases to trimming and J lost 0 bases, with 8 bases between them. The germline CDR1 and CDR2 sequences are SGHTA and FQGNSA. The CDR3 sequence is 15 residues long. CDR3 residues: CASSLASAMNTEAFF. The CDR3 DNA sequence: TGTGCCAGCAGCTTAGCTTCGGCTATGAACACTGAAGCTTTCTTT.

The chain carries TRBV11-2 and TRBJ1-2, with D perhaps matching TRBD1 (5 bases). V shed 2 bases and J shed 4 bases, with 20 bases lying between them. The CDR3 has 17 amino acids. Germline assignment: CDR1 SGHAT and CDR2 FQNNGV. CDR3 loop: CASSLIPPGARGYGYTF. DNA of the CDR3: TGTGCCAGCAGCTTAATCCCCCCAGGCGCTAGGGGCTATGGCTACACCTTC.

The chain uses TRBV2 and TRBJ2-1; 10 nucleotides align to TRBD2. Trimming removed 5 bases from V and 5 bases from J; junction bases left unmatched: 6. Looked up from germline, CDR1 is SNHLY and CDR2 is FYNNEI. The CDR3 runs 15 residues. CDR3 DNA: TGTGCCAGCAGTCCCACTAGCGGGGAGAACAATGAGCAGTTCTTC. It specifies CASSPTSGENNEQFF.

This clonotype was seen a few times. The V and J genes are TRBV7-3 and TRBJ2-6, with D possibly being TRBD2 (6 bases). Germline V gene sequence: CDR1 SGHTA, CDR2 FQGTGA. The CDR3 length is 16 residues. V was cut by 0 bases and J by 4 bases, with 10 bases left in between. The CDR3 region is CASSLTSGVGANVLTF. CDR3 sequence (DNA): TGTGCCAGCAGCTTAACGTCGGGGGTCGGGGCCAACGTCCTGACTTTC.

The sample holds one count of this clonotype. The chain uses TRBV2 and TRBJ1-5; D is undetermined. This CDR3 has 13 amino acids. Germline assignment: CDR1 SNHLY and CDR2 FYNNEI. V was cut by 5 bases and J by 4 bases, with 9 bases left in between. The CDR3: CASSRWENQPQHF. The CDR3 coding sequence is TGTGCCAGCAGTAGGTGGGAAAATCAGCCCCAGCATTTT.

The rearrangement joins TRBV7-9 to TRBJ2-1; a possible D gene is TRBD1 (6 bases). There are 14 residues in the CDR3. Germline V gene data show CDR1 as SEHNR and CDR2 as FQNEAQ (reference sequence). V was trimmed by 5 bases and J by 7 bases, leaving 15 bases between them. The CDR3 bases are TGTGCCAGCAGCATCGGGACACTTCATAATGAGCAGTTCTTC. It encodes CASSIGTLHNEQFF.